The rows below give T cell receptor beta chains drawn from one sample of a study of shared clonotypes between healthy human individuals. The assay was immunoSEQ multiplex PCR, and TCRdb's table has in-frame clones only and misses some. This table holds 450,000 to 500,000 clones, 60% to 80% found once. Input material: PBMCs. These TCRs come from a woman aged 40 to 50 in good health. Some clones in this sample may be carry-over from other donors' samples. Both conserved end residues are part of each CDR3.

j_call | cdr3_length | v_call | cdr3_aa
TRBJ2-1 | 14 | TRBV7-9 | CASSSGGLLNEQFF
TRBJ1-4 | 15 | TRBV19 | CASSRRDSENEKLFF
TRBJ2-3 | 16 | TRBV19 | CASSIPSALSTDTQYF
TRBJ2-7 | 15 | TRBV27 | CASSAGTSGIYEQYF
TRBJ1-1 | 13 | TRBV4-3 | CASSQVRGTEAFF
TRBJ2-2 | 17 | TRBV28 | CASSKGADRDVGGELFF
TRBJ1-1 | 13 | TRBV11-3 | CASSLDSVTEAFF
TRBJ2-1 | 14 | TRBV30 | CAWSGTRGGSEQFF
TRBJ2-5 | 15 | TRBV5-1 | CASSANSGSAETQYF
TRBJ2-3 | 13 | TRBV5-4 | CASSLFSTDTQYF
TRBJ2-6 | 17 | TRBV19 | CASSIVTGSPGANVLTF
TRBJ1-5 | 16 | TRBV5-1 | CASSPLGPKADQPQHF
TRBJ2-5 | 12 | TRBV2 | CASTQAQETQYF
TRBJ2-1 | 19 | TRBV7-9 | CASSLGLAGGPSSYNEQFF
TRBJ1-5 | 12 | TRBV28 | CASSPVRASQHF
TRBJ1-1 | 15 | TRBV19 | CASSMRGHLNTEAFF
TRBJ1-5 | 14 | TRBV6-5 | CASSRDREYMPQHF
TRBJ2-5 | 10 | TRBV20-1 | CSAKRETQYF
TRBJ2-7 | 13 | TRBV7-9 | CASSLGLLYEQYF
TRBJ2-1 | 16 | TRBV5-1 | CASSAGTSGTYNEQFF
TRBJ1-2 | 14 | TRBV19 | CASSIGGQDYGYTF
TRBJ2-3 | 13 | TRBV30 | CAWATGGSDTQYF
TRBJ2-6 | 13 | TRBV25-1 | CASGYSGANVLTF
TRBJ2-4 | 15 | TRBV2 | CASSDPNEAGGIQYF
TRBJ2-1 | 13 | TRBV30 | CACLRRAYNEQFF
TRBJ2-5 | 15 | TRBV2 | CASSETSVGGETQYF
TRBJ1-1 | 13 | TRBV5-1 | CASSPFMNTEAFF
TRBJ2-1 | 15 | TRBV5-4 | CASSPGASGRAEQFF
TRBJ2-2 | 13 | TRBV6-5 | CASSYSTFGELFF
TRBJ2-7 | 15 | TRBV9 | CASSVSSGRFDEQYF
TRBJ2-1 | 17 | TRBV5-1 | CASSSRGPSSSYNEQFF
TRBJ1-1 | 14 | TRBV7-8 | CASSIQGVRTEAFF
TRBJ2-3 | 17 | TRBV10-2 | CASSESTSGRARDTQYF
TRBJ2-2 | 13 | TRBV30 | CAWSRFRAGELFF
TRBJ2-5 | 16 | TRBV7-3 | CASSIQSGRPPETQYF
TRBJ1-1 | 12 | TRBV7-2 | CASSQWRLEAFF
TRBJ1-2 | 14 | TRBV2 | CASSQGQGDYGYTF
TRBJ2-3 | 16 | TRBV5-5 | CASSLVSGGFQDTQYF
TRBJ1-3 | 14 | TRBV7-3 | CASSLTGSGNTIYF
TRBJ2-7 | 14 | TRBV29-1 | CSVEGQGAAYEQYF
TRBJ2-3 | 15 | TRBV28 | CASSARQGDADTQYF
TRBJ2-7 | 17 | TRBV11-2 | CASSLGLAGGPGGEQYF
TRBJ1-2 | 12 | TRBV28 | CASSTGVSGYTF
TRBJ1-5 | 9 | TRBV6-5 | CASGKGRHF
TRBJ1-4 | 15 | TRBV5-4 | CASSLRGRTNEKLFF
TRBJ2-7 | 11 | TRBV29-1 | CSFRTSYEQYF
TRBJ2-1 | 18 | TRBV5-1 | CASSRVGPLGGSRDEQFF
TRBJ2-7 | 15 | TRBV7-9 | CASSGGQGASYEQYF
TRBJ2-7 | 17 | TRBV7-6 | CASSPGTSGTLLGEQYF
TRBJ2-5 | 14 | TRBV2 | CASSEQGRQETQYF
TRBJ1-4 | 15 | TRBV4-3 | CASSPGHTTNEKLFF
TRBJ1-4 | 15 | TRBV30 | CAWRDPFGGGEKLFF
TRBJ2-7 | 17 | TRBV6-1 | CASSEVTRDRVSYEQYF
TRBJ2-1 | 15 | TRBV2 | CASSLGTGVGDEQFF
TRBJ2-2 | 15 | TRBV27 | CASSLSGQTTGELFF
TRBJ2-2 | 16 | TRBV7-2 | CASSSTPPQRPGELFF
TRBJ2-1 | 15 | TRBV7-9 | CASSRGQGSYNEQFF
TRBJ2-7 | 13 | TRBV6-9 | CASSYGQGRGQYF
TRBJ2-5 | 12 | TRBV19 | CASSSSLGTQYF
TRBJ2-3 | 17 | TRBV7-3 | CASTKLAGGPVSDTQYF